This T cell receptor (beta chain) originates from a study of read filtering for tumor transcriptome and immune sequencing. The library was built from around 380 ng RNA with molecular barcoded adaptors for alpha/delta and beta/gamma chains. TCRdb re-derived calls from the reads in MiXCR, one entry per CDR3 protein. Among under 150,000 distinct CDR3 sequences listed, about 13% were seen once. In this sample, this clonotype turned up many times. The specimen sequenced was a population of CD138-negative cells sorted from bone marrow. The clonotype originates from a donor aged 40 or older with multiple myeloma.

CDR3 sequence: CASSFRTGSYNEQFF. CDR3 in DNA: TGTGCCAGCAGCTTCAGGACAGGTAGCTACAATGAGCAGTTCTTC. The gene calls are TRBV11-3 and TRBJ2-1; TRBD1 matches at 7 bases. Losses at the gene ends were 3 bases for V and 3 bases for J; bases not matched to a gene: 5. This CDR3 comprises 15 residues. Germline lookup yields CDR1 SGHNT and CDR2 YENEEA.